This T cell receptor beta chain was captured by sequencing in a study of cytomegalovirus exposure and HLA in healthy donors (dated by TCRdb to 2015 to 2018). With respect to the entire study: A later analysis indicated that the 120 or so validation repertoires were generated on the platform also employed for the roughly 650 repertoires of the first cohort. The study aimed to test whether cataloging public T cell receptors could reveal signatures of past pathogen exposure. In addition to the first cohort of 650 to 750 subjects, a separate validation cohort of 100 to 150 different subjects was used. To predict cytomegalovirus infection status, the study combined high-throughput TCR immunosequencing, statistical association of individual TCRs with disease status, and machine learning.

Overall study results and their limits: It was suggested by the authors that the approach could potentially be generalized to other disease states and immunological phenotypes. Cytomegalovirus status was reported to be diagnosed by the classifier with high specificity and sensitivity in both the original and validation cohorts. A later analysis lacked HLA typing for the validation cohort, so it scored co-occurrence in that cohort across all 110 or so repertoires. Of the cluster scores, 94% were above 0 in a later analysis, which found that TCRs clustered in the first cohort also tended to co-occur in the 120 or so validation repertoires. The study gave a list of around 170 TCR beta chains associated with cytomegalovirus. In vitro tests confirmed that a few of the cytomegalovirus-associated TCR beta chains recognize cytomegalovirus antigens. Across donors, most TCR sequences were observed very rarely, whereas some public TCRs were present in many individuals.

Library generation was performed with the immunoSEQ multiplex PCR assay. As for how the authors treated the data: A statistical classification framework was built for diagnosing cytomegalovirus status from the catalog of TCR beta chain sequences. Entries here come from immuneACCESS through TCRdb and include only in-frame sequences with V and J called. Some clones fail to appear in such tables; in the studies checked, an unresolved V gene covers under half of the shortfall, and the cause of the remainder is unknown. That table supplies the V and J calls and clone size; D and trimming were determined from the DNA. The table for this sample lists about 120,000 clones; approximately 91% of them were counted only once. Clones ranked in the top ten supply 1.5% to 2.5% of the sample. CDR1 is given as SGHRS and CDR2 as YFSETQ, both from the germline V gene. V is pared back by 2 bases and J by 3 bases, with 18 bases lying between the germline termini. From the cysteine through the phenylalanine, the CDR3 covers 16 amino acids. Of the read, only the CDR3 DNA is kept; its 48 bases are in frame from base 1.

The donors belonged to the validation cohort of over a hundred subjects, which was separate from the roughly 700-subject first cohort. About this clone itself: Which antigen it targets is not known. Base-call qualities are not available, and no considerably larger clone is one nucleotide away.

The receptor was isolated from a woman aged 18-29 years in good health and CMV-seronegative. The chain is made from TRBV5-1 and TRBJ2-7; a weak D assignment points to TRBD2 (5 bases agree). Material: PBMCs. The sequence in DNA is TGCGCCAGCAGCTTCCCTAGTAGAGGGATCTACTACGAGCAGTACTTC. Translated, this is CASSFPSRGIYYEQYF.